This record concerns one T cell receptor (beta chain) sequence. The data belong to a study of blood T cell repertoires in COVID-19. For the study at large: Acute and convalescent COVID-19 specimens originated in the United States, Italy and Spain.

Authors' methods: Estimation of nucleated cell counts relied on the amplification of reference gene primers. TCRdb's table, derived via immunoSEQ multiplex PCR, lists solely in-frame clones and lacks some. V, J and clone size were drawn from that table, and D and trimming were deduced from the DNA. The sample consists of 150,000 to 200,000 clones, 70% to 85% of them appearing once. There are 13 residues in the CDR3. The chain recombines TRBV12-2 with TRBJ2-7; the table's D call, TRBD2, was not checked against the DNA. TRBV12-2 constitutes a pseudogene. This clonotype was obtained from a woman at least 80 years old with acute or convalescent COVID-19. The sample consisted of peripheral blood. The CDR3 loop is CASRSPAGNEQYF. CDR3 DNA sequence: TGTGCAAGTCGCTCCCCAGCCGGGAACGAGCAGTACTTC.